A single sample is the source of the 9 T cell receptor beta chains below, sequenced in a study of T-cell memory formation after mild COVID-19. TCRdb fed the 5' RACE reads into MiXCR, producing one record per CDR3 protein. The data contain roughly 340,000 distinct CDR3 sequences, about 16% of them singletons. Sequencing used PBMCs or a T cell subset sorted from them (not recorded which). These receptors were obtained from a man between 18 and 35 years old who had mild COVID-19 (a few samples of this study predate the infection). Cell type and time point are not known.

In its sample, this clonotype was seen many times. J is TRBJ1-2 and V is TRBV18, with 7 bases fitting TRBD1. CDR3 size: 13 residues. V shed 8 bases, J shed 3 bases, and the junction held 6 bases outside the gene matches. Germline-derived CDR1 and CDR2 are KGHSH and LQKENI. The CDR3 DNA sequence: TGTGCCAGCAGTCCTGACAGGGACTATGGCTACACCTTC. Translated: CASSPDRDYGYTF. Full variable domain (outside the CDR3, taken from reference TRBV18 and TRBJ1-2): NAGVMQNPRHLVRRRGQEARLRCSPMKGHSHVYWYRQLPEEGLKFMVYLQKENIIDESGMPKERFSAEFPKEGPSILRIQQVVRGDSAAYFCASSPDRDYGYTFGSGTRLTVV.

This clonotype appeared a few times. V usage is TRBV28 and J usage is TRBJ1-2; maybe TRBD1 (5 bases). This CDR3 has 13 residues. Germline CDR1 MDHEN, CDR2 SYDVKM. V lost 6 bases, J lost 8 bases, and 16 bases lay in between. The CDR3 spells CASSTLGRTGYTF. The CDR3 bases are TGTGCCAGCAGCACCCTCGGGAGGACAGGCTACACCTTC.

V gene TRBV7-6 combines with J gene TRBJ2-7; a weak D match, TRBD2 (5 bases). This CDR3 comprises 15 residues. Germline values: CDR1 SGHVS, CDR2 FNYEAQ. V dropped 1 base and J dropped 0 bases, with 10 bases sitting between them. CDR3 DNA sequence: TGTGCCAGCAGCTTAGAGCCGGGGAACTCCTACGAGCAGTACTTC. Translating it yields CASSLEPGNSYEQYF.

The CDR3 protein is CASRPSLQGWIDEQYF. CDR3 DNA: TGTGCCAGCAGACCAAGCCTTCAGGGATGGATCGACGAGCAGTACTTC. The chain uses TRBV6-5 and TRBJ2-7, with D perhaps TRBD1 (5 bases). The V end was cut by 6 bases, the J end by 5 bases, with 23 bases between. The CDR3 spans 16 residues. From germline, CDR1 is MNHEY and CDR2 SVGAGI.

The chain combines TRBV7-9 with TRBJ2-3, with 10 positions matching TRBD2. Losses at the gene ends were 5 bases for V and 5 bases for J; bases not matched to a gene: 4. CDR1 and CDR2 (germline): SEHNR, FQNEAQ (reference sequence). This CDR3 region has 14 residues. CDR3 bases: TGTGCCAGCAGCGGGACTAGCGTAAAAGATACGCAGTATTTT. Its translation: CASSGTSVKDTQYF.

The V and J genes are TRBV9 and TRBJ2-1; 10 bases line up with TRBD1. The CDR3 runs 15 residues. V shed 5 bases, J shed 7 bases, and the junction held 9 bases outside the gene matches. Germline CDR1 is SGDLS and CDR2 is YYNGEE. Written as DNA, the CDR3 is TGTGCCAGCAGGCCGACAGGGGGCCAAAGGAATGAGCAGTTCTTC. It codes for CASRPTGGQRNEQFF.

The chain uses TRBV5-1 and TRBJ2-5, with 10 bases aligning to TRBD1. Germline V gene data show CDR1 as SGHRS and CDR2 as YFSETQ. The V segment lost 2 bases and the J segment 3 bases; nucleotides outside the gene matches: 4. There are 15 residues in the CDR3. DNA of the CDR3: TGCGCCAGCAGCTTAGGGACAGGGGCCGAAGAGACCCAGTACTTC. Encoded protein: CASSLGTGAEETQYF.

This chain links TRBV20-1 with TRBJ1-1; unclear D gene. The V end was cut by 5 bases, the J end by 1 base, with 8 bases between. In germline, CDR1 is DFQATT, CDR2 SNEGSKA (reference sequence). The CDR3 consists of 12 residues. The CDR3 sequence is CSALGGNTEAFF. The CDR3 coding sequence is TGCAGTGCTCTCGGCGGGAACACTGAAGCTTTCTTT.

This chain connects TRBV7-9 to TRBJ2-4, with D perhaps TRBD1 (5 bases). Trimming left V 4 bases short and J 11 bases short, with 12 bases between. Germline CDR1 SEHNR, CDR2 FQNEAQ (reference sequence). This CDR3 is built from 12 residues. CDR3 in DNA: TGTGCCAGCAGCTGGACACCCGCACTTCAGTACTTC. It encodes CASSWTPALQYF.